This T cell receptor (beta chain) originates from a study of long-term antiretroviral therapy in people with HIV. This clone was observed a few times. Its antigen is currently unknown. Specimens carried roughly 0.9-10 million cryopreserved PBMC before DNA extraction. The assay, immunoSEQ v3.0, was run at survey level. The method was immunoSEQ multiplex PCR; TCRdb's version includes in-frame clones alone and lacks a portion of them. The profile covers 30,000 to 40,000 clones, with about four fifths appearing a single time and over 7% taken by the ten largest. This CDR3 comprises 17 residues. V lost 4 bases to trimming and J lost 7 bases; unmatched junction nucleotides: 18. Germline V gene data show CDR1 as SGHTA and CDR2 as FQGNSA. Regarding the study as a whole: Repertoires with HIV possessed tighter CDR3 length spans than those of controls. Dominance of pre-ART expanded clones persisted, fluctuating and often declining after ART. Blood sampling spanned 2004 to 2017, possibly under older ART regimens.

This chain joins TRBV7-2 and TRBJ1-2, with 7 bases lining up with TRBD1. This TCR was recovered from a man aged 18 to 29 with HIV. The specimen comprised unsorted PBMCs, sampled 0.4 years before starting antiretroviral therapy. CDR3 loop: CASSSRTGSLENAGYTF. The CDR3 DNA reads TGTGCCAGCAGCTCAAGGACAGGCTCCCTAGAGAATGCTGGCTACACCTTC.